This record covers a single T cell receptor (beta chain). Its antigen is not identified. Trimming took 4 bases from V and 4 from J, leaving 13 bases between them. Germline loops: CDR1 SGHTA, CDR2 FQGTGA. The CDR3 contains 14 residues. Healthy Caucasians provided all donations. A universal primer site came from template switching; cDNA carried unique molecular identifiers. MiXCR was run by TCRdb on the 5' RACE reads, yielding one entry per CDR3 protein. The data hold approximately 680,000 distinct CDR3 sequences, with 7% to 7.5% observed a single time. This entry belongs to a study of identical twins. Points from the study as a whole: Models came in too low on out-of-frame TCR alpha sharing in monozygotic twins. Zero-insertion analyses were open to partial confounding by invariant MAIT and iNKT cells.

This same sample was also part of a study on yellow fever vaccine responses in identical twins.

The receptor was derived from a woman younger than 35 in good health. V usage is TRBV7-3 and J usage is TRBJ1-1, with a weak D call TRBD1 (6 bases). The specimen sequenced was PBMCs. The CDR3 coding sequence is TGTGCCAGCAGCTCACAGGGATACGGCACTGAAGCTTTCTTT. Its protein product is CASSSQGYGTEAFF.